These 22 T cell receptor beta chains were all obtained from the same sample, sequenced in a study of T cell repertoires in cytomegalovirus infection. In TCRdb, the reads were re-called with MiXCR into one record per CDR3 protein. The data contain about 300,000 distinct CDR3 sequences, 8% to 10% of them seen just once; the ten biggest clones take up around 2.6%. The sample taken for sequencing was PBMCs. Every receptor here comes from a human donor in good health (CMV status not recorded). Some clones in this sample may be carry-over from other donors' samples.

The rearrangement links TRBV7-2 to TRBJ1-2; the D is unclear. Germline V gene sequence: CDR1 SGHTA, CDR2 FQGNSA. V gave up 2 bases and J gave up 5 bases, with 12 bases separating them. This CDR3 spans 14 amino acids. The CDR3 DNA sequence: TGTGCCAGCAGCTTAACACAAGGCCCATATGGCTACACCTTC. This encodes CASSLTQGPYGYTF.

V gene TRBV6-5 combines with J gene TRBJ1-6; D not resolved. The germline gives CDR1 MNHEY, CDR2 SVGAGI. The V gene lost 3 bases and the J gene lost 10 bases, with 16 bases spanning the gap. The CDR3 has 15 amino acids. CDR3 loop: CASSYNEGVGSPLHF. CDR3 DNA sequence: TGTGCCAGCAGTTATAACGAGGGTGTAGGATCACCCCTCCACTTT.

The gene calls are TRBV14 and TRBJ1-3; D might be TRBD1 (5 bases). Per germline, CDR1 SGHDN and CDR2 FVKESK. The CDR3 runs to 15 residues. V lost 6 bases, J lost 0 bases, and 12 bases lay in between. The CDR3 spells CASSKTGVSGNTIYF. The CDR3 DNA is TGTGCCAGCAGTAAAACAGGAGTCTCTGGAAACACCATATATTTT. The variable domain in full, with the rest retrieved from reference TRBV14 and TRBJ1-3, is EAGVTQFPSHSVIEKGQTVTLRCDPISGHDNLYWYRRVMGKEIKFLLHFVKESKQDESGMPNNRFLAERTGGTYSTLKVQPAELEDSGVYFCASSKTGVSGNTIYFGEGSWLTVV.

This clonotype was counted ten times or more. The chain has TRBV12-3 or TRBV12-4 and TRBJ2-7; 9 nucleotides align to TRBD2. The trim removed 5 bases at V and 0 bases at J, leaving 5 bases unmatched. The CDR3 contains 15 residues. CDR3 sequence: CASSPSGGNSYEQYF. CDR3 sequence (DNA): TGTGCCAGCAGTCCAAGCGGGGGGAACTCCTACGAGCAGTACTTC.

Many counts were recorded for this clonotype. V and J are TRBV6-2 or TRBV6-3 and TRBJ2-2; 8 bases are shared with TRBD2. Germline V gene data show CDR1 as MNHEY and CDR2 as SVGEGT. The V segment lost 4 bases and the J segment 5 bases; nucleotides outside the gene matches: 18. The CDR3 extends over 19 amino acids. The CDR3 sequence: CASSSLPGLGGLGTGELFF. In nucleotides, the CDR3 is TGTGCCAGCAGTTCGCTCCCGGGACTAGGGGGTCTGGGGACCGGGGAGCTGTTTTTT.

The sample holds many counts of this clonotype. A read error may account for a junction end that differs from germline. This rearrangement joins TRBV7-7 to TRBJ2-3; no clear D gene. CDR1 is SSHAT, CDR2 FNYEAQ, per germline (reference sequence). CDR3 length equals 13 residues. CDR3 residues: CASSKGYTDTQYF. CDR3 coding DNA: TGTGCTAGCAGCAAGGGCTACACAGATACGCAGTATTTT.

This clonotype was seen at least ten times. Here the CDR3 DNA reads TGTGCCAGCAGTTTATTACCCACTGCCGGGGAGACCCAGTACTTC. Translated: CASSLLPTAGETQYF. The V call is TRBV28, the J call TRBJ2-5, with no clear D. V was shortened by 1 base and J by 5 bases, with 14 bases between the two germline ends. The CDR3 has 15 amino acids. The germline V gene encodes CDR1 MDHEN and CDR2 SYDVKM.

In its sample, this clonotype was seen many times. The rearrangement joins TRBV12-3 or TRBV12-4 to TRBJ2-6; D not certain. The CDR3 spans 14 residues. With 2 bases removed from V and 1 base from J, the gap between germline ends came to 3 bases. CDR3 loop: CASSLHSGANVLTF. Written as DNA, the CDR3 is TGTGCCAGCAGTTTACATTCTGGGGCCAACGTCCTGACTTTC.

This clonotype was recorded many times. The chain is built from TRBV7-3 and TRBJ1-1; TRBD1 is a possible D gene (6 bases). The CDR3 totals 15 residues. V was clipped by 7 bases and J by 1 base, with 16 bases between them. The germline gives CDR1 SGHTA, CDR2 FQGTGA. DNA of the CDR3: TGTGCCAGCACCCTCACCGGGACACCGAACACTGAAGCTTTCTTT. Translating gives CASTLTGTPNTEAFF.

This clonotype was counted ten times or more. A junction end diverges from the germline sequence, so it may reflect a read error. V and J are TRBV7-2 and TRBJ2-3, with 9 bases lining up with TRBD2. CDR1 is SGHTA, CDR2 FQGNSA, per germline. The CDR3 has 15 residues. This chain's CDR3 is CASRLAGADTDTQYF. As DNA, the CDR3 is TGTGCCAGCAGGTTAGCGGGGGCCGACACAGATACGCAGTATTTT.

Many counts were recorded for this clonotype. The chain joins TRBV7-2 to TRBJ2-4, with D perhaps given as TRBD1 or TRBD2 (6 bases each). CDR1 and CDR2 (germline): SGHTA, FQGNSA. This CDR3 is 16 amino acids long. V gave up 2 bases and J gave up 6 bases, with 17 bases separating them. The CDR3 DNA sequence: TGTGCCAGCAGCTTATCGTTGGGGGGCTGGGGAAACATTCAGTACTTC. Residues: CASSLSLGGWGNIQYF.

This clonotype was seen many times. V usage is TRBV11-2 and J usage is TRBJ2-3, with D perhaps given as TRBD1 or TRBD2 (6 bases each). V lost 0 bases, J lost 5 bases, and 12 bases lay in between. This CDR3 is built from 15 residues. The germline V gene has CDR1 SGHAT and CDR2 FQNNGV. The DNA for the CDR3 is TGTGCCAGCAGCTTAGATTGGGGGGCGGGAGATACGCAGTATTTT. Its protein is CASSLDWGAGDTQYF.

This clonotype has a count of ten or more. V is TRBV7-2 and J is TRBJ2-3, with D possibly matching TRBD1 (5 bases). CDR1 is SGHTA, CDR2 FQGNSA, per germline. This CDR3 spans 15 amino acids. V gave up 2 bases and J gave up 1 base, with 10 bases separating them. CDR3 amino acids: CASSLNQGRTDTQYF. DNA of the CDR3: TGTGCCAGCAGCTTAAACCAGGGCCGCACAGATACGCAGTATTTT.

This clonotype was recorded a few times. This chain connects TRBV20-1 to TRBJ2-7; 10 bases are a match to TRBD1. V lost 0 bases to trimming and J lost 3 bases; unmatched junction nucleotides: 8. The CDR3 has 16 residues. Looked up from germline, CDR1 is DFQATT and CDR2 is SNEGSKA (reference sequence). CDR3 sequence reads: CSARDRDRGSFYEQYV. The CDR3 coding sequence is TGCAGTGCTAGAGATAGGGACAGGGGAAGCTTCTACGAGCAGTACGTC.

This clonotype was seen repeatedly, ten times or more. V and J are TRBV19 and TRBJ2-7; the D gene is possibly TRBD2 (5 bases). Trimming took 4 bases from V and 5 from J, leaving 15 bases between them. CDR1 is LNHDA, CDR2 SQIVND, per germline (reference sequence). The CDR3 contains 14 residues. In DNA, the CDR3 is TGTGCCAGTAGTACCATGAAAGGGAGACACGAGCAGTACGTC. This codes for CASSTMKGRHEQYV.

This clonotype is a singleton in its sample. A single base separates this from a much larger clone, so it may be a read error. The V call is TRBV20-1, the J call TRBJ2-1; TRBD2 agrees at 7 bases. Germline V CDR1 and CDR2: DFQATT, SNEGSKA (reference sequence). This CDR3 contains 16 residues. J was trimmed by 3 bases and V by 5 bases; bases with no gene match: 13. CDR3 sequence: CSAGRRGSGFYNEQFF. DNA for the CDR3: TGCAGTGCTGGCCGCCGGGGTAGCGGGTTCTACAATGAGCAGTTCTTC.

V is TRBV14 and J is TRBJ2-2; D not certain. The CDR3 is made up of 14 amino acids. Germline V lookup: CDR1 SGHDN, CDR2 FVKESK. The V and J ends lost 4 bases and 5 bases respectively, with 11 bases between them. CDR3 residues: CASSLIGRTGELFF. The CDR3, as DNA: TGTGCCAGCAGCCTTATTGGACGGACCGGGGAGCTGTTTTTT.

At least ten counts were recorded for this clonotype. The J gene is TRBJ2-2, the V gene TRBV2; 9 bases are a match to TRBD1. With 7 bases clipped from V and 3 bases from J, the junction kept 6 bases outside the gene matches. CDR1 is SNHLY, CDR2 FYNNEI, per germline. This CDR3 has 15 residues. The CDR3 region has the DNA TGTGCCAGCAAACAGGACAGGGGACACACCGGGGAGCTGTTTTTT. Translation: CASKQDRGHTGELFF.

CDR3 in DNA: TGCGCCAGCAACCTCACCGCACCCGATACGCAGTATTTT. Translated: CASNLTAPDTQYF. The chain joins TRBV23-1 to TRBJ2-3; D gene unclear. TRBV23-1 has ORF status, its function being uncertain. V shed 7 bases and J shed 6 bases, with 14 bases lying between them. This CDR3 is built from 13 residues.

This clonotype was recorded a few times. In DNA, the CDR3 is TGTGCCAGCAGTGACTCGACAGGGGGCAATGAGCAGTTCTTC. The encoded protein is CASSDSTGGNEQFF. The chain carries TRBV6-4 and TRBJ2-1, with 9 bases fitting TRBD1. V shed 0 bases and J 6 bases; nucleotides not matched to a gene: 0. The CDR3 loop spans 14 amino acids. CDR1 and CDR2 from the germline V gene are MRHNA and SNTAGT.

The sample holds many counts of this clonotype. The gene calls are TRBV14 and TRBJ1-6, with D possibly TRBD1 on 6 matching bases. Germline values: CDR1 SGHDN, CDR2 FVKESK. There are 14 residues in the CDR3. V dropped 8 bases and J dropped 8 bases, with 16 bases sitting between them. The CDR3 bases are TGTGCCAGCTCAAACAGGGAAGCGCATTCACCCCTCCACTTT. It specifies CASSNREAHSPLHF.

This clonotype was seen many times. The CDR3 DNA reads TGCAGTGCCTCGGGACCCAATAGCAATCAGCCCCAGCATTTT. Translating it yields CSASGPNSNQPQHF. J is TRBJ1-5 and V is TRBV20-1; maybe TRBD1 (5 bases). Germline lookup yields CDR1 DFQATT and CDR2 SNEGSKA (reference sequence). V lost 6 bases to trimming and J lost 0 bases, with 12 bases between them. The CDR3 runs to 14 residues.